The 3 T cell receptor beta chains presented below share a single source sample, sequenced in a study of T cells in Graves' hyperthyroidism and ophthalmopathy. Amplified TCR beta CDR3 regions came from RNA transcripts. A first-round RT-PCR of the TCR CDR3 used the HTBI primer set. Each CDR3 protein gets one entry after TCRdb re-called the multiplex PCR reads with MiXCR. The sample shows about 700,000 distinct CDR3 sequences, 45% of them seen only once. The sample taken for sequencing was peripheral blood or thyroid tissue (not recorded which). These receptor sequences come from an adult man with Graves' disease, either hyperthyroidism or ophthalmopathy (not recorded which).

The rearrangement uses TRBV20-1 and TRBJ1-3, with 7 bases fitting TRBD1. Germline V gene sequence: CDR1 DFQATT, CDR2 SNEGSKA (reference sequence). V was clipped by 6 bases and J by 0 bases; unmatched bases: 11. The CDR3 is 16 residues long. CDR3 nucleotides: TGCAGTGCGACCCCTCCAGGGGGATACTCTGGAAACACCATATATTTT. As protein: CSATPPGGYSGNTIYF.

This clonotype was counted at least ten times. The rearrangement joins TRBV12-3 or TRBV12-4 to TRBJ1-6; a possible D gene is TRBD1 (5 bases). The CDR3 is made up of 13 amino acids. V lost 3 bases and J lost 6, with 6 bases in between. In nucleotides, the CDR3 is TGTGCCAGCAGTTTCGACAGTAATTCACCCCTCCACTTT. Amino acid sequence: CASSFDSNSPLHF.

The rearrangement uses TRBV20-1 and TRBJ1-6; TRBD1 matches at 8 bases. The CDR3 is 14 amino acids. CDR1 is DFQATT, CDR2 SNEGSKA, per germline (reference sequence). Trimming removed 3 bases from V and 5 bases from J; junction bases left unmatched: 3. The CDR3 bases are TGCAGTGCTAGGGCAGGGGGCCATAATTCACCCCTCCACTTT. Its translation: CSARAGGHNSPLHF.